This T cell receptor beta chain was captured by sequencing in a study of T cell responses to AZD1222 COVID-19 vaccine. Study-level findings and limits: Epitopes outside B.1.351 and B.1.1.7 mutated regions reportedly drew nearly half of spike TCRs. Only six AZD1222 recipients tested seropositive at baseline. White British donors predominated, females outnumbered males, and clonal diversity was possibly underestimated.

Assay used: immunoSEQ multiplex PCR; TCRdb lists only in-frame clones, some missing. The sample yields fewer than 200,000 clones, more than 75% seen once. Second-dose intervals of approximately 4 or approximately 12 weeks were pooled. About this clone: Its antigen remains unknown.

This CDR3 contains 18 residues. In germline, CDR1 is SGDLS, CDR2 YYNGEE. V gave up 4 bases and J gave up 4 bases; unmatched junction bases: 11. The sequencing used peripheral blood, collected 28 days after the second AZD1222 dose. The clonotype comes from an adult who received the AZD1222 COVID-19 vaccine. The rearrangement joins TRBV9 to TRBJ2-3, with TRBD2 identical over 14 bases. The DNA for the CDR3 is TGTGCCAGCAGCCCAACCTTGGGGACTAGCGGGAGCGCAGATACGCAGTATTTT. Its translation is CASSPTLGTSGSADTQYF.